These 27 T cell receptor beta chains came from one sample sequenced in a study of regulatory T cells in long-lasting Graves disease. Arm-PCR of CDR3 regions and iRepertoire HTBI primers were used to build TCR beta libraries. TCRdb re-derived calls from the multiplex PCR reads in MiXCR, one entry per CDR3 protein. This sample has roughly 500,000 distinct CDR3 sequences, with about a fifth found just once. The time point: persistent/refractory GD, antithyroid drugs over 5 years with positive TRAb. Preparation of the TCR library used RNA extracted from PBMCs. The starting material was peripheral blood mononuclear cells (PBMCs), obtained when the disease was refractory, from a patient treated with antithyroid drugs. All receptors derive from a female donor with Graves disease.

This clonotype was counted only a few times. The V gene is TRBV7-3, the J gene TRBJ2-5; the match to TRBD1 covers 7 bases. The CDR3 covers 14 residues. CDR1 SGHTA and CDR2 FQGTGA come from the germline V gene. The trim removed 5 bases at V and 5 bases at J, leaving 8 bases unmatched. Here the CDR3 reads CASSPQGFGETQYF. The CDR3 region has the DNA TGTGCCAGCAGCCCACAGGGGTTTGGGGAGACCCAGTACTTC. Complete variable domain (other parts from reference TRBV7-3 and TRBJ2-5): GAGVSQTPSNKVTEKGKYVELRCDPISGHTALYWYRQSLGQGPEFLIYFQGTGAADDSGLPNDRFFAVRPEGSVSTLKIQRTERGDSAVYLCASSPQGFGETQYFGPGTRLLVL.

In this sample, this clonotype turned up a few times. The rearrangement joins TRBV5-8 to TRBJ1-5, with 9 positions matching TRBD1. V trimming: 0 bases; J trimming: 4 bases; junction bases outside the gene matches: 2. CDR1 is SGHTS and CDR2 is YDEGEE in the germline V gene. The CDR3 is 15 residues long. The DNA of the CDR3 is TGTGCCAGCAGCTTGGGACAGGGGGAGAATCAGCCCCAGCATTTT. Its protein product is CASSLGQGENQPQHF.

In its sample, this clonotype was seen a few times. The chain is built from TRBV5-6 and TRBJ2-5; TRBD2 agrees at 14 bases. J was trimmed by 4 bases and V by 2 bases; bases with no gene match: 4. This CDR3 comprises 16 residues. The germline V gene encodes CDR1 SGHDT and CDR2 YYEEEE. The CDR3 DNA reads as TGTGCCAGCAGCTTCCCGGGACTAGCGGGAGTAGAGACCCAGTACTTC. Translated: CASSFPGLAGVETQYF.

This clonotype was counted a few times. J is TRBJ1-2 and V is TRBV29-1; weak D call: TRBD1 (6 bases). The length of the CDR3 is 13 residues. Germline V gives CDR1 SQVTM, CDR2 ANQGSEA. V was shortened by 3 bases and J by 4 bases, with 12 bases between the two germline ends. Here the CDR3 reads CSVDDQGPYGYTF. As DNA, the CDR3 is TGCAGCGTTGACGATCAGGGGCCCTATGGCTACACCTTC.

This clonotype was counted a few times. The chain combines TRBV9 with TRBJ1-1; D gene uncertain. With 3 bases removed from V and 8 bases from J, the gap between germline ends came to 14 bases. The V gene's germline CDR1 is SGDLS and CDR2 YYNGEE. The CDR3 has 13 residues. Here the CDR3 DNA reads TGTGCCAGCAGCGCCTTCCCGACGGAAGAAGCTTTCTTT. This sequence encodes CASSAFPTEEAFF.

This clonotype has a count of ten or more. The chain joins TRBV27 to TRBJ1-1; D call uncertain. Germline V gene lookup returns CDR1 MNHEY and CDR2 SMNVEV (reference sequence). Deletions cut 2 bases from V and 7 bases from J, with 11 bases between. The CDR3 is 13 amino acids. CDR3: CASSLRAADEAFF. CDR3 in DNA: TGTGCCAGCAGTTTAAGGGCTGCAGATGAAGCTTTCTTT.

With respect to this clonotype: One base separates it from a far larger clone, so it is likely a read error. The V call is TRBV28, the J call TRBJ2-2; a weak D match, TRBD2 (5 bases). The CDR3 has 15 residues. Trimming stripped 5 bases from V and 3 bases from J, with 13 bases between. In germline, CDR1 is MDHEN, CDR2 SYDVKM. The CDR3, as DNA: TGTGCCAGCAGTGAACCAGCGGTGGACACCGGGGAGCTGTTTTTT. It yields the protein CASSEPAVDTGELFF.

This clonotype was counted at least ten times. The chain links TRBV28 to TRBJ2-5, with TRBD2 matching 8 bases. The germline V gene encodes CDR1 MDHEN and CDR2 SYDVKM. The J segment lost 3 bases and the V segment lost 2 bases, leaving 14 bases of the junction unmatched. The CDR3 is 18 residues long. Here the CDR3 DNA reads TGTGCCAGCAGTTTACCGACCGAGGCGGGAGGTTGGGAAGAGACCCAGTACTTC. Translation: CASSLPTEAGGWEETQYF.

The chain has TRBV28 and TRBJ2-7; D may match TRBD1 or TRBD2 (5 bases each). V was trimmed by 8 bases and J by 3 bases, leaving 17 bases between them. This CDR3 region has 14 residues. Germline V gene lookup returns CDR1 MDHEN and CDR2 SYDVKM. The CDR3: CASAYGAHLYEQYF. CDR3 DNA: TGTGCCAGCGCCTACGGGGCGCACCTCTACGAGCAGTACTTC.

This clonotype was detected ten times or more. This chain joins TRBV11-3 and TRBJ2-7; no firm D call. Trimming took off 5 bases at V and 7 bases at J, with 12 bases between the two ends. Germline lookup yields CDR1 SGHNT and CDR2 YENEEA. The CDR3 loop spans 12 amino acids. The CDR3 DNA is TGTGCCAGCAGCCACGGGTCAGGAGAGCAGTACTTC. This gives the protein CASSHGSGEQYF.

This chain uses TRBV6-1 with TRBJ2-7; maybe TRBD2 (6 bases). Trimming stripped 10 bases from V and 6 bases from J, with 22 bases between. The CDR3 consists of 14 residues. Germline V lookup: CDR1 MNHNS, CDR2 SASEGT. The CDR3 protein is CATQLAGSAGEQYF. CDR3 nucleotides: TGTGCCACCCAGTTAGCCGGGAGTGCCGGCGAGCAGTACTTC.

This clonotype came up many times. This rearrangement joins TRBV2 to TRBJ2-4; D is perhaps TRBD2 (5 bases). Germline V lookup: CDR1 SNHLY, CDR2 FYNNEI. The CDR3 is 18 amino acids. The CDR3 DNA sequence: TGTGCGCGCATCCGGGGTCTTCCGCCAATTCTAGCCAAAAACATTCAGTACTTC. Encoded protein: CARIRGLPPILAKNIQYF.

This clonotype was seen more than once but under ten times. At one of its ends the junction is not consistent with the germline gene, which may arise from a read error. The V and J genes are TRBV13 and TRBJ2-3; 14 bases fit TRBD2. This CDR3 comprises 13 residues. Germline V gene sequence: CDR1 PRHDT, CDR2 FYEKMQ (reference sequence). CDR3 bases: TGTGCCAGCAGCGCCCGACTAGCGGGGGGGATGGATTTT. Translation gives CASSARLAGGMDF.

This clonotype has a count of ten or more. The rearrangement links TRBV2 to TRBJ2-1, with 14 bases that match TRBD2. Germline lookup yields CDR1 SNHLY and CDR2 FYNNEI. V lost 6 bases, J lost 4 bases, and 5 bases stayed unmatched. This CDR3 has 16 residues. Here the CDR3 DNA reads TGTGCCAGCAGGCGACTAGCGGGAGGGGGGTACAATGAGCAGTTCTTC. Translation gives CASRRLAGGGYNEQFF.

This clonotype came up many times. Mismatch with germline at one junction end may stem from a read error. CDR3 loop: CASSLTPASGRGELFF. The CDR3 nucleotides read TGTGCTAGCAGCTTAACCCCGGCTAGCGGGAGAGGGGAGCTGTTTTTT. This sequence joins TRBV7-7 and TRBJ2-2; 10 bases fit TRBD2. Germline V gene data show CDR1 as SSHAT and CDR2 as FNYEAQ (reference sequence). The CDR3 sequence is 16 residues long. The complete variable domain, with remaining parts taken from reference TRBV7-7 and TRBJ2-2, reads GAGVSQSPRYKVTKRGQDVTLRCDPISSHATLYWYQQALGQGPEFLTYFNYEAQPDKSGLPSDRFSAERPEGSISTLTIQRTEQRDSAMYRCASSLTPASGRGELFFGEGSRLTVL.

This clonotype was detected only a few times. DNA for the CDR3: TGTGCCAGTAGTGAATGGACGGAGAACACTGAAGCTTTCTTT. Residues: CASSEWTENTEAFF. V is TRBV19 and J is TRBJ1-1; D is unclear. Germline CDR1 LNHDA, CDR2 SQIVND (reference sequence). V was shortened by 5 bases and J by 1 base, with 11 bases between the two germline ends. The CDR3 totals 14 residues.

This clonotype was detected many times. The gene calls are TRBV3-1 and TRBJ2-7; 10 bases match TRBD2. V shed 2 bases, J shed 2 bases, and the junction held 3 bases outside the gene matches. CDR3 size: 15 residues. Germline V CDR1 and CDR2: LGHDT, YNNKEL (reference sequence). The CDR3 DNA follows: TGTGCCAGCAGCCAACCGGGACTAGCGACCTACGAGCAGTACTTC. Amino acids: CASSQPGLATYEQYF.

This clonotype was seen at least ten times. The CDR3 protein is CASKPGGYTEAFF. DNA for the CDR3: TGTGCCAGCAAGCCAGGGGGGTACACTGAAGCTTTCTTT. The chain links TRBV27 to TRBJ1-1; TRBD1 matches 7 bases. The CDR3 totals 13 residues. V lost 7 bases, J lost 3 bases, and 5 bases stayed unmatched. Germline CDR1 and CDR2: MNHEY and SMNVEV (reference sequence).

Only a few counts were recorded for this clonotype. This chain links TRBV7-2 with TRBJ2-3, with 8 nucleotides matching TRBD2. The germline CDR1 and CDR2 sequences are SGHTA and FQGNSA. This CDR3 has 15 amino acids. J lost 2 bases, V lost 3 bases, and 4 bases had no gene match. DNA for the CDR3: TGTGCCAGCAGCTTCACGGGAGGGCCCACAGATACGCAGTATTTT. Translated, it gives CASSFTGGPTDTQYF.

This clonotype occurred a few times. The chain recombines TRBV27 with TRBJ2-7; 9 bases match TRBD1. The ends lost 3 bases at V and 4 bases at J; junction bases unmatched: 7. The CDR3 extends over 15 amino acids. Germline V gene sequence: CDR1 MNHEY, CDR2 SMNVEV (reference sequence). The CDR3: CASSFGGTGIYEQYF. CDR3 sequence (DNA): TGTGCCAGCAGTTTTGGTGGGACAGGGATTTACGAGCAGTACTTC.

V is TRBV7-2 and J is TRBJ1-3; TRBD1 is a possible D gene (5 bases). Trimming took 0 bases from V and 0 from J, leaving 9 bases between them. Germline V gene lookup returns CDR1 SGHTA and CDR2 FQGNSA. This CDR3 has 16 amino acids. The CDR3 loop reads CASSLAGGNSGNTIYF. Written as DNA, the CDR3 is TGTGCCAGCAGCTTAGCGGGGGGTAACTCTGGAAACACCATATATTTT.

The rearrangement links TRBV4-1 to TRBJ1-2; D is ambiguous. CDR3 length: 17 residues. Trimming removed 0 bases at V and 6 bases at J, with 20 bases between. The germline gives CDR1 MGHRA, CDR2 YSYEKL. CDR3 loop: CASSQDVPPGRVDGYTF. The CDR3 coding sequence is TGCGCCAGCAGCCAAGATGTCCCCCCCGGGAGGGTAGATGGCTACACCTTC.

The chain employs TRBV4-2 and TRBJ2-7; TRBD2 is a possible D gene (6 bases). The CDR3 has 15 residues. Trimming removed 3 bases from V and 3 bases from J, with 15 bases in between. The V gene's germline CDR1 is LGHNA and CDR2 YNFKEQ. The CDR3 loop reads CASSQAGTGVYEQYF. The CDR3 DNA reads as TGTGCCAGCAGCCAGGCCGGGACTGGCGTCTACGAGCAGTACTTC.

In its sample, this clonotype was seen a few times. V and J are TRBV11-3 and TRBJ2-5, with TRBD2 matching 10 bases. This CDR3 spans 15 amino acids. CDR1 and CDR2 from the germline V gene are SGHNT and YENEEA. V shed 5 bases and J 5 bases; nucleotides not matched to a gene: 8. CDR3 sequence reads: CASSGPSGSSETQYF. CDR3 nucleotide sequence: TGTGCCAGCAGCGGCCCTAGCGGGAGTTCCGAGACCCAGTACTTC.

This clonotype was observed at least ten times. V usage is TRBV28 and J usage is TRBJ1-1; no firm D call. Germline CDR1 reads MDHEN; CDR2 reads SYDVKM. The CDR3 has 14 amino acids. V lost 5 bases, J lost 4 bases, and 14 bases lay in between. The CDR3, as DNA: TGTGCCAGCAGTCCAGGCTCTTACGGCACTGAAGCTTTCTTT. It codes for CASSPGSYGTEAFF.

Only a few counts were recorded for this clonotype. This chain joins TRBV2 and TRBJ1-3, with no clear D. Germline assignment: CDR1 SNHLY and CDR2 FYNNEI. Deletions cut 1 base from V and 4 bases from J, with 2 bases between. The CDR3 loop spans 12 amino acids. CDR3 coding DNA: TGTGCCAGCAGTGAAGGGGGAAACACCATATATTTT. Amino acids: CASSEGGNTIYF.

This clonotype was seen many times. The DNA for the CDR3 is TGTGCCAGCTTCCGGGACTTGAACACCGGGGAGCTGTTTTTT. Its translation: CASFRDLNTGELFF. J is TRBJ2-2 and V is TRBV2; D possibly corresponds to TRBD2 (6 bases). This CDR3 is built from 14 residues. Looked up from germline, CDR1 is SNHLY and CDR2 is FYNNEI. V lost 8 bases, J lost 1 base, and 11 bases lay in between.